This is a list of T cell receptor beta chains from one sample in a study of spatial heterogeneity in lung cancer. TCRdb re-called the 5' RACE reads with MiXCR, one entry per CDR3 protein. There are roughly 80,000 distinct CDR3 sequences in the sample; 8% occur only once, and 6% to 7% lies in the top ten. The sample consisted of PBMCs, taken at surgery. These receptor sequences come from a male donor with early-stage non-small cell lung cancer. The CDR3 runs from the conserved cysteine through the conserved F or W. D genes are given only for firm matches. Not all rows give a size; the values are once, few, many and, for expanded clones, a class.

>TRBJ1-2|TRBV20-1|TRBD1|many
TGCAGTGCTGAGACAGGGGACAGCTATGGCTACACCTTC
CSAETGDSYGYTF
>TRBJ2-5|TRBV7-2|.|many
TGTGCCAGCAGCTTAGGGGTCATGGAGACCCAGTACTTC
CASSLGVMETQYF
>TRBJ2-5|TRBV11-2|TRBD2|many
TGTGCCAGCAGCTTAACTTCAGGACCAGCGGGAGATCTCCAAGAGACCCAGTACTTC
CASSLTSGPAGDLQETQYF
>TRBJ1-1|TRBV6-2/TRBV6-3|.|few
TGTGCCAGCAGTTCAGGGATGGGGAACACTGAAGCTTTCTTT
CASSSGMGNTEAFF
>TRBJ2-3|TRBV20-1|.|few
TGCAGTGCTAGTGTAAGCGTAGGGACGGCGGCAGGCTATTTT
CSASVSVGTAAGYF
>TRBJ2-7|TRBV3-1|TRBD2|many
TGTGCCAGCAGCCGCCCCGGACTAGCGGGAGGAGGGGAGCAGTACTTC
CASSRPGLAGGGEQYF
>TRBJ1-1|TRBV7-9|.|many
TGTGCCAGCAGCCCCCAGGGGCTTAACACTGAAGCTTTCTTT
CASSPQGLNTEAFF
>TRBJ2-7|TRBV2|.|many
TGTGCCAGCAGCTCCTACGAGCAGTACTTC
CASSSYEQYF
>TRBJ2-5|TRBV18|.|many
TGTGCCAGCTCACCAGCCATTGGCGGGTACCAAGAGACCCAGTACTTC
CASSPAIGGYQETQYF
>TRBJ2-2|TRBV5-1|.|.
TGCGCCAGCAGCTTGGATGCGAACACCGGGGAGCTGTTTTTT
CASSLDANTGELFF
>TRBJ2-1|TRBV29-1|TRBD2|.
TGCAGCGTCCTGGGACTAGCGGGAAACAATGAGCAGTTCTTC
CSVLGLAGNNEQFF